The subject of this entry is one T cell receptor beta chain. No antigen is known for it. This sample is drawn from a study of vaccination effects on CD4 cells after COVID-19. The culture ran for 9 to 11 days, and then CD4+ T cells were isolated. BNT162b2 vaccine or mRNA-1273 vaccine was given to participants in two doses. Produced via immunoSEQ multiplex PCR; TCRdb's table is partial and in-frame only. The sample lists under 55,000 clones; 60% to 75% were seen once. This TCR came from a human donor who received a COVID-19 vaccine. Sequenced here: CD4+ T cells from PBMCs cultured without peptide, sampled after COVID-19 vaccination.

For the CDR3, the DNA is TGTGCCAGCAGCCTAGATACGCAGTATTTT. It codes for CASSLDTQYF. The chain is built from TRBV12-3 or TRBV12-4 and TRBJ2-3, with D unclear. The CDR3 extends over 10 amino acids. Trimming removed 6 bases from V and 5 bases from J, with 3 bases in between.